Below are 8 T cell receptor beta chains sequenced from a single sample in a study of OX40 agonist ivuxolimab in advanced cancers. Here immunoSEQ multiplex PCR was the method, and the copy in TCRdb shows in-frame clones only, minus some. Of approximately 70,000 clones in the sample, about 93% were seen once. The sequencing here drew on CD4+ or CD8+ T cells sorted from blood, taken in a trial of the OX40 agonist ivuxolimab. The receptors derive from an adult with an advanced solid tumor such as melanoma, head and neck, liver or kidney cancer.

The chain couples TRBV27 to TRBJ1-4; tentative D call: TRBD1 (5 bases). The CDR3 totals 13 residues. V gave up 7 bases and J gave up 4 bases, with 10 bases separating them. The germline V gene has CDR1 MNHEY and CDR2 SMNVEV (reference sequence). Written as DNA, the CDR3 is TGTGCCAGCACTTCGGGGCATAATGAAAAACTGTTTTTT. This sequence encodes CASTSGHNEKLFF.

This chain joins TRBV30 and TRBJ1-2, with a weak D call TRBD1 (6 bases). This CDR3 spans 17 amino acids. From germline, CDR1 is GTSNPN and CDR2 SVGIG (reference sequence). V was cut by 1 base and J by 8 bases, with 26 bases left in between. The CDR3 loop reads CAWSGPHGQSTISGYTF. The CDR3 DNA is TGTGCCTGGAGTGGCCCCCACGGACAGTCGACAATCTCAGGCTACACCTTC. Combining the CDR3 with reference TRBV30 and TRBJ1-2 gives the whole variable domain SQTIHQWPATLVQPVGSPLSLECTVEGTSNPNLYWYRQAAGRGLQLLFYSVGIGQISSEVPQNLSASRPQDRQFILSSKKLLLSDSGFYLCAWSGPHGQSTISGYTFGSGTRLTVV.

The gene calls are TRBV7-6 and TRBJ2-1, with TRBD2 identical over 9 bases. The CDR3 totals 15 residues. J gave up 7 bases and V 1 base, and 5 bases lay outside the gene matches. Germline loops: CDR1 SGHVS, CDR2 FNYEAQ. CDR3 sequence: CASSLERGATNEQFF. The CDR3 region has the DNA TGTGCCAGCAGCTTAGAGCGGGGGGCTACTAATGAGCAGTTCTTC.

V is TRBV27 and J is TRBJ2-7; 9 nucleotides line up with TRBD2. Trimming removed 4 bases from V and 2 bases from J; junction bases left unmatched: 6. CDR1 and CDR2 from the germline V gene are MNHEY and SMNVEV (reference sequence). The CDR3 consists of 15 residues. CDR3 DNA sequence: TGTGCCAGCAGTTATAGCGGGAGAGGAGCCTACGAGCAGTACTTC. Its translation: CASSYSGRGAYEQYF.

This chain links TRBV19 with TRBJ1-6; D not resolved. This CDR3 comprises 16 residues. Germline CDR1 reads LNHDA; CDR2 reads SQIVND (reference sequence). V gave up 0 bases and J gave up 9 bases, with 15 bases separating them. The CDR3 DNA follows: TGTGCCAGTAGTATAGATGAGGGTGGCTGGGGTTCACCCCTCCACTTT. Its translation: CASSIDEGGWGSPLHF.

In its sample, this clone was seen a few times. V and J are TRBV6-1 and TRBJ1-1; weak D call: TRBD1 (6 bases). The CDR3 length is 13 residues. CDR1 and CDR2 from the germline V gene are MNHNS and SASEGT. V was clipped by 7 bases and J by 1 base, with 10 bases between them. CDR3 sequence: CASTQGPNTEAFF. DNA of the CDR3: TGTGCCAGCACACAGGGTCCGAACACTGAAGCTTTCTTT.

This clone occurred once. This chain uses TRBV28 with TRBJ1-4; maybe TRBD1 (6 bases). This CDR3 region has 18 residues. Trimming stripped 1 base from V and 0 bases from J, with 15 bases between. In germline, CDR1 is MDHEN, CDR2 SYDVKM. CDR3 sequence (DNA): TGTGCCAGCAGTTTATCTTGGGACACCCTCTCAACTAATGAAAAACTGTTTTTT. The encoded protein is CASSLSWDTLSTNEKLFF.

V and J are TRBV7-9 and TRBJ2-5, with D tentatively TRBD1 or TRBD2 (5 bases each). V shed 8 bases and J shed 2 bases, with 21 bases lying between them. Germline-derived CDR1 and CDR2 are SEHNR and FQNEAQ (reference sequence). The CDR3 loop spans 16 amino acids. The CDR3 DNA sequence: TGTGCCAGCTCCCCCGTACCGGGACCGTCACAAGAGACCCAGTACTTC. It codes for CASSPVPGPSQETQYF.